This passage covers 6 T cell receptor beta chains from one sample sequenced in a study of CD4+ T cells in melanoma (dated 2022 in TCRdb). Receptors were amplified or captured by the immunoSEQ multiplex PCR assay. This is the immuneACCESS table as TCRdb keeps it, with only in-frame sequences that have V and J called. A part of the clones is gone; compared with another copy, unresolved V genes explain less than half, and the rest is unexplained. This sample has some 13,000 clones in its table, and over 60% of those were observed once. 15% to 20% of the sample lies in the top ten. The sample was cells from a culture (not recorded whether cultured in vitro). Receptors were obtained from a human donor with melanoma.

The chain is built from TRBV7-8 and TRBJ2-3; D gene ambiguous. The CDR3 sequence is 11 residues long. V was clipped by 5 bases and J by 6 bases, with 6 bases between them. Germline V gene lookup returns CDR1 SGHVS and CDR2 FQNEAQ. The DNA of the CDR3 is TGTGCCAGCAGCATGGGGGATACGCAGTATTTT. Its translation: CASSMGDTQYF.

The table lists this clone with a count of one. This chain connects TRBV27 to TRBJ1-1; no definite D call. This CDR3 is built from 14 residues. CDR1 and CDR2 (germline): MNHEY, SMNVEV (reference sequence). Trimming removed 8 bases from V and 1 base from J, with 14 bases in between. The CDR3 nucleotides read TGTGCCAGCTGGGCGGGGTTTCGGAACACTGAAGCTTTCTTT. It yields the protein CASWAGFRNTEAFF.

The CDR3 bases are TGTGCCAGCAGCACCCAGGCAAGGGGGCTTGGCTACACCTTC. This sequence encodes CASSTQARGLGYTF. The rearrangement joins TRBV7-9 to TRBJ1-2, with 7 bases fitting TRBD1. Germline CDR1 SEHNR, CDR2 FQNEAQ (reference sequence). With V trimmed by 5 bases and J by 7 bases, 10 bases remained unmatched. The CDR3 covers 14 residues. The variable domain in full, completed from reference TRBV7-9 and TRBJ1-2, reads DTGVSQNPRHKITKRGQNVTFRCDPISEHNRLYWYRQTLGQGPEFLTYFQNEAQLEKSRLLSDRFSAERPKGSFSTLEIQRTEQGDSAMYLCASSTQARGLGYTFGSGTRLTVV.

The chain uses TRBV30 and TRBJ2-2; D gene ambiguous. Trimming shortened V by 0 bases and J by 0 bases, and 8 bases separated the two germline ends. This CDR3 has 15 residues. From germline, CDR1 is GTSNPN and CDR2 SVGIG (reference sequence). As DNA, the CDR3 is TGTGCCTGGAGTGTACGGTCAGCGAACACCGGGGAGCTGTTTTTT. This encodes CAWSVRSANTGELFF.

V gene TRBV6-1 combines with J gene TRBJ1-5; D uncertain. V was shortened by 3 bases and J by 0 bases, with 9 bases between the two germline ends. The CDR3 totals 15 residues. Germline assignment: CDR1 MNHNS and CDR2 SASEGT. This CDR3 is CASSESVNSNQPQHF. The CDR3 DNA sequence: TGTGCCAGCAGTGAGAGCGTAAATAGCAATCAGCCCCAGCATTTT.

The genes are TRBV6-6 and TRBJ2-3, with D possibly TRBD2 on 6 matching bases. The CDR3 is 15 amino acids. Trimming cost V 2 bases and J 2 bases, with 11 bases left between them. Germline V gene sequence: CDR1 MNHNY, CDR2 SVGAGI (reference sequence). The CDR3 DNA reads TGTGCCAGCAGTTACCTCTGGGGGGACACAGATACGCAGTATTTT. This codes for CASSYLWGDTDTQYF.